The T cell receptor beta chain described here comes from a study of monozygotic twins with inflammatory bowel disease. Study-wide points: Patient repertoires may carry noise from differing immunosuppressive treatments. It was not supported that a single strong signal or clonotype was associated with IBD.

TCRdb reworked the 5' RACE reads into one entry per CDR3 protein, no DNA. This table holds over 110,000 distinct CDR3 sequences. This CDR3 is built from 13 residues. Germline CDR1 SGHAT, CDR2 FQNNGV. As to this clonotype: Its antigen is not identified.

The rearrangement uses TRBV11-2 and TRBJ2-2; the D call of TRBD2 rests on TCRdb alone, since no DNA is present to check it. Material: blood. This clonotype was sampled from a human donor with ulcerative colitis or Crohn's disease, or a healthy co-twin of an affected twin (not recorded which). The CDR3 region is CASSPPGPKELFF.